This paragraph covers one T cell receptor beta chain sequence. The protocol was immunoSEQ multiplex PCR, while the TCRdb copy is restricted to in-frame clones and leaves out a portion. The repertoire holds over 200,000 clones, with around four fifths as singletons. These data originate in a study of blood T cell repertoires in COVID-19. Overall study context: Some COVID-19 samples were acute and others convalescent; all came from the United States, Italy and Spain. The analysed material was cDNA or gDNA that came from T cells, B-cell-depleted T cells, or PBMCs.

Germline V gene sequence: CDR1 KGHDR, CDR2 SFDVKD. With 5 bases removed from V and 1 base from J, the gap between germline ends came to 11 bases. This CDR3 has 15 residues. The specimen sequenced was peripheral blood. The rearrangement uses TRBV24-1 and TRBJ2-1; D ambiguous. This sequence originates from an elderly man with acute or convalescent COVID-19. The CDR3 reads CATSGSGISYNEQFF. DNA for the CDR3: TGTGCCACCAGTGGCTCGGGTATTTCCTACAATGAGCAGTTCTTC.